These T cell receptor beta chains were read from a single sample in a study of naive and memory T cell subsets. Each CDR3 protein gets one entry after TCRdb re-called the 5' RACE reads with MiXCR. The sample comprises 50,000 to 65,000 distinct CDR3 sequences, under 10% of which are singletons, and about 8.9% rests with the top ten. These receptors were taken from a female donor in good health. Each CDR3 is given with its conserved first and last residue. The listing skips clone size in some rows; elsewhere it reads once, few, many or a size class.

clone size: few; J gene: TRBJ2-7; V gene: TRBV12-5; CDR3 protein: CASGPYDGDFSYEQYF
clone size: few; J gene: TRBJ1-5; V gene: TRBV28; CDR3 protein: CASSSPGTGRQHF
clone size: .; J gene: TRBJ2-1; V gene: TRBV7-2; CDR3 protein: CASSLALLRGAGRNEQFF
clone size: many; J gene: TRBJ1-1; V gene: TRBV3-1; CDR3 protein: CASSQVSGGAEAFF
clone size: few; J gene: TRBJ2-5; V gene: TRBV29-1; CDR3 protein: CSAGDTKETQYF
clone size: many; J gene: TRBJ2-1; V gene: TRBV3-2; CDR3 protein: CASISQADEQFF
clone size: .; J gene: TRBJ2-7; V gene: TRBV19; CDR3 protein: CASSIRRLQGYEQYF
clone size: few; J gene: TRBJ1-3; V gene: TRBV29-1; CDR3 protein: CSVVVGAGNTIYF
clone size: .; J gene: TRBJ2-1; V gene: TRBV6-1; CDR3 protein: CASRVMTNEQFF
clone size: .; J gene: TRBJ1-4; V gene: TRBV2; CDR3 protein: CASRRGKLFF
clone size: .; J gene: TRBJ1-4; V gene: TRBV18; CDR3 protein: CASSPGRNEKLFF
clone size: .; J gene: TRBJ2-1; V gene: TRBV6-2/TRBV6-3; CDR3 protein: CASSEYYNEQFF
clone size: few; J gene: TRBJ2-7; V gene: TRBV20-1; CDR3 protein: CSARIPQNSYEQYF
clone size: .; J gene: TRBJ1-2; V gene: TRBV28; CDR3 protein: CASINSPGGDGYTF
clone size: many; J gene: TRBJ1-4; V gene: TRBV7-3; CDR3 protein: CASSPGQNEKLFF
clone size: many; J gene: TRBJ1-5; V gene: TRBV6-2/TRBV6-3; CDR3 protein: CASSYFPGSHQPQHF
clone size: few; J gene: TRBJ2-2; V gene: TRBV7-2; CDR3 protein: CASSLNGGHGTGELFF
clone size: .; J gene: TRBJ2-4; V gene: TRBV18; CDR3 protein: CASSPQGRSQNIQYF
clone size: few; J gene: TRBJ2-1; V gene: TRBV7-2; CDR3 protein: CASSPGLPYNEQFF
clone size: once; J gene: TRBJ1-2; V gene: TRBV12-2; CDR3 protein: CASRLNTRGSDYGDNF
clone size: .; J gene: TRBJ2-7; V gene: TRBV19; CDR3 protein: CASRGQGSSYEQYF
clone size: many; J gene: TRBJ1-4; V gene: TRBV19; CDR3 protein: CASSDIRPPNEKLFF
clone size: many; J gene: TRBJ2-5; V gene: TRBV5-1; CDR3 protein: CASSPYTLAQQETQYF
clone size: .; J gene: TRBJ2-1; V gene: TRBV20-1; CDR3 protein: CSAFIAGNSYNEQFF
clone size: many; J gene: TRBJ1-3; V gene: TRBV13; CDR3 protein: CASSLGRRNTIYF
clone size: .; J gene: TRBJ2-5; V gene: TRBV7-2; CDR3 protein: CASSPPGTGGEETQYF
clone size: many; J gene: TRBJ1-1; V gene: TRBV4-2; CDR3 protein: CASSQERGPVTEAFF
clone size: .; J gene: TRBJ2-5; V gene: TRBV3-1; CDR3 protein: CASSQWVGSDQETQYF
clone size: .; J gene: TRBJ1-1; V gene: TRBV7-9; CDR3 protein: CASRGTGLTEAFF
clone size: .; J gene: TRBJ2-1; V gene: TRBV12-3/TRBV12-4; CDR3 protein: CASSLSRVQEQFF
clone size: few; J gene: TRBJ1-6; V gene: TRBV2; CDR3 protein: CASRGTEALTLHF
clone size: many; J gene: TRBJ1-1; V gene: TRBV7-2; CDR3 protein: CASSRSRSIGTEAFF
clone size: many; J gene: TRBJ2-3; V gene: TRBV5-4; CDR3 protein: CASSWGGGASRDTQYF
clone size: many; J gene: TRBJ1-3; V gene: TRBV7-9; CDR3 protein: CASRQGVSGNTIYF
clone size: few; J gene: TRBJ1-2; V gene: TRBV7-3; CDR3 protein: CASSFQPNYGYTF
clone size: .; J gene: TRBJ1-3; V gene: TRBV6-5; CDR3 protein: CASSYSSGDSGNTIYF
clone size: .; J gene: TRBJ1-4; V gene: TRBV13; CDR3 protein: CASSFYREEKLFF
clone size: once; J gene: TRBJ2-1; V gene: TRBV27; CDR3 protein: CASSPYRGGGDNEQFF
clone size: many; J gene: TRBJ1-1; V gene: TRBV5-1; CDR3 protein: CASSLTGGQGAEAFF
clone size: few; J gene: TRBJ2-1; V gene: TRBV12-3/TRBV12-4; CDR3 protein: CASSQRQIPANEQFF
clone size: few; J gene: TRBJ2-1; V gene: TRBV9; CDR3 protein: CASSEAPSSYNEQFF